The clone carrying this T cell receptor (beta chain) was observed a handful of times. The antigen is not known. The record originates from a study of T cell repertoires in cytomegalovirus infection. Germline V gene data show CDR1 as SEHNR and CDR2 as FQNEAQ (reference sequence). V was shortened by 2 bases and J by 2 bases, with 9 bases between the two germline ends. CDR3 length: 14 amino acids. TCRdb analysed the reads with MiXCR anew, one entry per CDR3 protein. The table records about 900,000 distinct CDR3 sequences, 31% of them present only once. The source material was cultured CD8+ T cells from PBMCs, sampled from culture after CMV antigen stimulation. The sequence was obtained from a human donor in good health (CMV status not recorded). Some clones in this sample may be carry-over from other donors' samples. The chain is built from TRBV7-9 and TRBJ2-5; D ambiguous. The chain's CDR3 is CASSLLNGQETQYF. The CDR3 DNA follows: TGTGCCAGCAGCTTACTGAACGGGCAAGAGACCCAGTACTTC.